These 12 T cell receptor beta chains were all obtained from the same sample, sequenced in a study of T cell responses to AZD1222 COVID-19 vaccine. The protocol was immunoSEQ multiplex PCR, while the TCRdb copy is restricted to in-frame clones and leaves out a portion. The data show roughly 97,000 clones, roughly 86% seen once. Sample: peripheral blood, taken 28 days after the second dose of the MenACWY control vaccine. The receptors derive from an adult who received the MenACWY meningococcal vaccine as a control.

V usage is TRBV4-1 and J usage is TRBJ1-2; D possibly corresponds to TRBD1 (5 bases). The CDR3 loop spans 14 amino acids. The germline V gene has CDR1 MGHRA and CDR2 YSYEKL. V was clipped by 5 bases and J by 2 bases, with 12 bases between them. In DNA form, the CDR3 reads TGCGCCAGCAGCTCTGGGGGGGGAAACTATGGCTACACCTTC. Translation: CASSSGGGNYGYTF.

The rearrangement joins TRBV10-3 to TRBJ1-5; D is unclear. The V and J ends lost 3 bases and 4 bases respectively, with 10 bases between them. This CDR3 has 14 amino acids. The germline V gene has CDR1 ENHRY and CDR2 SYGVKD. CDR3: CAISDGTVNQPQHF. The CDR3 nucleotides are TGTGCCATCAGTGACGGAACGGTGAATCAGCCCCAGCATTTT.

The chain couples TRBV5-3 to TRBJ1-2, with TRBD1 identical over 7 bases. TRBV5-3 carries the ORF label, with uncertain function. V dropped 5 bases and J dropped 5; count of bases not matched to a gene: 9. CDR3 length: 14 amino acids. CDR3 sequence (DNA): TGTGCCAGAAGATCCCGACAGGGCTCTTATGGCTACACCTTC. It is translated as CARRSRQGSYGYTF.

This clone has more than one count but fewer than ten. This sample also contains other DNA sequences that code for the same CDR3. J is TRBJ1-2 and V is TRBV7-9, with 11 bases that match TRBD1. Trimming at V came to 0 bases and at J to 4 bases, leaving 1 base not matched to a gene. Germline-derived CDR1 and CDR2 are SEHNR and FQNEAQ (reference sequence). The CDR3 covers 15 residues. CDR3 sequence reads: CASSLAGTGGYGYTF. The CDR3 nucleotides are TGTGCCAGCAGCTTAGCGGGGACAGGGGGCTATGGCTACACCTTC. Full variable domain (rest looked up from reference TRBV7-9 and TRBJ1-2): DTGVSQNPRHKITKRGQNVTFRCDPISEHNRLYWYRQTLGQGPEFLTYFQNEAQLEKSRLLSDRFSAERPKGSFSTLEIQRTEQGDSAMYLCASSLAGTGGYGYTFGSGTRLTVV.

This chain joins TRBV27 and TRBJ1-2; D perhaps matches TRBD1 (5 bases). The germline V gene has CDR1 MNHEY and CDR2 SMNVEV (reference sequence). The CDR3 sequence is 14 residues long. Trimming pared 8 bases from V and 8 bases from J, leaving 21 bases between. The CDR3 DNA is TGTGCCAGCCATAAGACGGGGACCAAACTCGGCTACACCTTC. Its translation: CASHKTGTKLGYTF.

The V gene is TRBV2, the J gene TRBJ1-5, with 9 bases that match TRBD1. This CDR3 comprises 15 residues. J lost 1 base, V lost 5 bases, and 3 bases had no gene match. CDR1 and CDR2 (germline): SNHLY, FYNNEI. As DNA, the CDR3 is TGTGCCAGCAGTACCGGACAGGGGAGCAATCAGCCCCAGCATTTT. Translating gives CASSTGQGSNQPQHF.

The chain uses TRBV4-3 and TRBJ2-3, with TRBD2 as a possible D gene (6 bases). The CDR3 runs 16 residues. Trimming removed 0 bases from V and 6 bases from J, with 16 bases in between. CDR1 LGHNA and CDR2 YSLEER come from the germline V gene. CDR3 DNA: TGCGCCAGCAGCCAAGAAGGGGACTCACGAGGGGATACGCAGTATTTT. As protein: CASSQEGDSRGDTQYF.

This rearrangement joins TRBV29-1 to TRBJ2-2; 7 bases line up with TRBD1. The CDR3 sequence is 16 residues long. CDR1 SQVTM and CDR2 ANQGSEA come from the germline V gene. V gave up 5 bases and J gave up 4 bases; unmatched junction bases: 13. CDR3 residues: CSVSSPGTAITGELFF. In DNA form, the CDR3 reads TGCAGCGTTTCAAGCCCCGGGACAGCAATCACCGGGGAGCTGTTTTTT.

The CDR3 spells CASSLDSGETNNEQFF. CDR3 bases: TGTGCCAGCAGCTTGGATAGCGGGGAAACAAACAATGAGCAGTTCTTC. The V and J genes are TRBV5-6 and TRBJ2-1; 8 bases agree with TRBD2. The V segment lost 0 bases and the J segment 5 bases; nucleotides outside the gene matches: 7. The CDR3 is 16 amino acids. In germline, CDR1 is SGHDT, CDR2 YYEEEE.

The chain links TRBV28 to TRBJ1-2; D is undetermined. Germline V gene data show CDR1 as MDHEN and CDR2 as SYDVKM. This CDR3 is built from 14 residues. V was clipped by 6 bases and J by 4 bases, with 15 bases between them. CDR3 sequence reads: CASSSSRVAYGYTF. The CDR3 DNA follows: TGTGCCAGCAGCTCGTCCCGGGTCGCCTATGGCTACACCTTC.

This chain joins TRBV19 and TRBJ1-2, with TRBD1 matching 7 bases. CDR3 size: 14 residues. Germline V gives CDR1 LNHDA, CDR2 SQIVND (reference sequence). V shed 7 bases and J 2 bases; nucleotides not matched to a gene: 7. CDR3 amino acids: CASTQGQLNYGYTF. The CDR3 bases are TGTGCCAGTACCCAGGGACAGTTGAACTATGGCTACACCTTC.

This clone was seen only once. The CDR3 spells CASSPAGVNYGYTF. As DNA, the CDR3 is TGTGCCAGCAGCCCCGCGGGGGTTAACTATGGCTACACCTTC. The genes are TRBV7-2 and TRBJ1-2, with D tentatively TRBD1 (5 bases). The germline V and J ends were trimmed by 5 bases and 1 base, with 11 bases remaining between them. Germline CDR1 reads SGHTA; CDR2 reads FQGNSA. The CDR3 is 14 residues long.